This passage covers 3 T cell receptor beta chains from one sample sequenced in a study of CD4 T cells in relation to SARS-CoV-2 and coronaviruses. Their recognized antigens are unknown. Only in-frame clones appear in the TCRdb table, and some are missing; sequencing was by immunoSEQ multiplex PCR. The data hold fewer than 20,000 clones, with around three quarters observed a single time. Before the COVID-19 pandemic, during about 2011-2019, CD4+ T cells were taken from unexposed donors. After roughly 9 days of culture, CD4+ T cells were isolated. The source material was CD4+ T cells from PBMCs, cultured in vitro. All receptors come from a human donor in good health.

The genes are TRBV13 and TRBJ1-3; the D is unclear. V was pared by 1 base and J by 4 bases, with 5 bases between. This CDR3 has 13 amino acids. The germline gives CDR1 PRHDT, CDR2 FYEKMQ (reference sequence). The CDR3 reads CASSLDRGNTIYF. The DNA for the CDR3 is TGTGCCAGCAGCTTAGATCGGGGAAACACCATATATTTT.

CDR3: CASSLEGRSTKNIQYF. DNA of the CDR3: TGTGCCAGCAGCTTAGAGGGGCGTTCTACCAAAAACATTCAGTACTTC. This rearrangement joins TRBV11-2 to TRBJ2-4; tentatively, D is TRBD1 (5 bases). This CDR3 has 16 residues. V shed 0 bases and J shed 2 bases, with 11 bases lying between them. Germline assignment: CDR1 SGHAT and CDR2 FQNNGV.

The chain carries TRBV5-1 and TRBJ2-3, with D unclear. The V gene lost 0 bases and the J gene lost 1 base, with 9 bases spanning the gap. The germline gives CDR1 SGHRS, CDR2 YFSETQ. This CDR3 is 15 amino acids long. The CDR3 bases are TGCGCCAGCAGCTTGGGGGGTCCCCGCACAGATACGCAGTATTTT. It translates to CASSLGGPRTDTQYF.